The 24 T cell receptor beta chains presented below share a single source sample, sequenced in a study of blood T cell repertoires in COVID-19. Clones were sequenced by immunoSEQ multiplex PCR, and TCRdb holds only the in-frame ones, with some missing. The table has under 170,000 clones, approximately 86% seen once. Sequenced sample: peripheral blood. These receptors were obtained from a man between 65 and 85 years old with acute or convalescent COVID-19.

J is TRBJ2-1 and V is TRBV28; the match to TRBD2 covers 10 bases. The CDR3 has 15 residues. The V gene end was trimmed by 6 bases and the J gene end by 5 bases; junction bases not matched to a gene: 7. The germline V gene encodes CDR1 MDHEN and CDR2 SYDVKM. CDR3 in amino acids: CASRKGLARDNEQFF. The CDR3 DNA reads as TGTGCCAGCAGAAAGGGACTAGCGCGGGACAATGAGCAGTTCTTC.

The V call is TRBV6-5, the J call TRBJ2-7, with 7 bases matching TRBD1. The CDR3 sequence is 13 residues long. In germline, CDR1 is MNHEY, CDR2 SVGAGI. V lost 6 bases to trimming and J lost 2 bases; unmatched junction nucleotides: 4. CDR3 coding DNA: TGTGCCAGCAGATCACAGGGGACCTACGAGCAGTACTTC. It translates to CASRSQGTYEQYF.

This chain uses TRBV5-1 with TRBJ2-3, with a possible D match to TRBD2 (5 bases). The CDR3 contains 16 residues. Germline CDR1 SGHRS, CDR2 YFSETQ. Trimming stripped 1 base from V and 5 bases from J, with 17 bases between. This CDR3 reads CASSLRRAGRLDTQYF. CDR3 DNA: TGCGCCAGCAGCTTGAGGCGTGCGGGCCGATTAGATACGCAGTATTTT.

The J gene is TRBJ1-3, the V gene TRBV6-2 or TRBV6-3, with 7 positions matching TRBD1. The CDR3 consists of 18 residues. Germline CDR1 reads MNHEY; CDR2 reads SVGEGT. Germline trimming cut 2 bases from V and 0 bases from J; bases unmatched to any gene: 10. In nucleotides, the CDR3 is TGTGCCAGCAGTTACCCCAGGACAGGACTATACTCTGGAAACACCATATATTTT. Its translation: CASSYPRTGLYSGNTIYF.

V usage is TRBV7-2 and J usage is TRBJ1-4; TRBD1 matches 9 bases. The J segment lost 8 bases and the V segment lost 3 bases, leaving 4 bases of the junction unmatched. The CDR3 contains 14 residues. Germline CDR1 SGHTA, CDR2 FQGNSA. The CDR3 here is CASSLDRGNEKLFF. For the CDR3, the DNA is TGTGCCAGCAGCTTGGACAGGGGAAACGAAAAACTGTTTTTT.

V gene TRBV5-1 combines with J gene TRBJ2-1; D possibly corresponds to TRBD2 (6 bases). Trimming cost V 7 bases and J 6 bases, with 14 bases left between them. CDR3 length: 13 residues. Per the germline V gene, CDR1 is SGHRS and CDR2 is YFSETQ. CDR3 sequence (DNA): TGCGCCAGCGGAGGGCTAGCGAGCAATGAGCAGTTCTTC. It translates to CASGGLASNEQFF.

The V gene is TRBV30, the J gene TRBJ1-5; 8 nucleotides match TRBD1. CDR3 length equals 13 residues. CDR1 and CDR2 from the germline V gene are GTSNPN and SVGIG (reference sequence). Germline trimming cut 3 bases from V and 7 bases from J; bases unmatched to any gene: 5. In DNA form, the CDR3 reads TGTGCCTGGAGGGCAGGGGGCGAGCAGCCCCAGCATTTT. Translating it yields CAWRAGGEQPQHF. Variable domain in full (rest from reference TRBV30 and TRBJ1-5): SQTIHQWPATLVQPVGSPLSLECTVEGTSNPNLYWYRQAAGRGLQLLFYSVGIGQISSEVPQNLSASRPQDRQFILSSKKLLLSDSGFYLCAWRAGGEQPQHFGDGTRLSIL.

The chain joins TRBV25-1 to TRBJ2-1; the match to TRBD2 covers 8 bases. CDR3 length: 16 amino acids. Germline values: CDR1 MGHDK, CDR2 SYGVNS. Losses at the gene ends were 6 bases for V and 0 bases for J; bases not matched to a gene: 7. The CDR3 DNA is TGTGCCAGCAGCGATGTGAGCGGGAGCTCCTACAATGAGCAGTTCTTC. Its protein product is CASSDVSGSSYNEQFF.

The rearrangement links TRBV5-1 to TRBJ1-1; D is ambiguous. Germline CDR1 SGHRS, CDR2 YFSETQ. This CDR3 contains 16 residues. V lost 1 base, J lost 1 base, and 14 bases lay in between. CDR3 DNA: TGCGCCAGCAGCTTGTTGGGCTTTCGGGGGAACACTGAAGCTTTCTTT. Translating it yields CASSLLGFRGNTEAFF.

This clone occurred once. The chain is built from TRBV27 and TRBJ1-2; the match to TRBD1 covers 8 bases. The V gene's germline CDR1 is MNHEY and CDR2 SMNVEV (reference sequence). J gave up 4 bases and V 8 bases, and 12 bases lay outside the gene matches. The CDR3 sequence is 15 residues long. CDR3 in DNA: TGTGCCAGCGCCAATCCGACAGGGGCTGTCTATGGCTACACCTTC. Translating gives CASANPTGAVYGYTF.

This chain uses TRBV24-1 with TRBJ2-1, with TRBD2 matching over 13 bases. The CDR3 has 16 residues. Per germline, CDR1 KGHDR and CDR2 SFDVKD. With V trimmed by 7 bases and J by 10 bases, 12 bases remained unmatched. The CDR3 region is CATRNSRLAGGAEQFF. In DNA, the CDR3 is TGTGCCACCAGAAATAGCCGACTAGCGGGAGGAGCGGAGCAGTTCTTC.

This sequence joins TRBV15 and TRBJ2-2; 9 nucleotides match TRBD2. Germline loops: CDR1 LNHNV, CDR2 YYDKDF (reference sequence). With V trimmed by 0 bases and J by 4 bases, 3 bases remained unmatched. The CDR3 spans 16 residues. CDR3 sequence reads: CATSRDKLAGTGELFF. The CDR3 DNA sequence: TGTGCCACCAGCAGAGATAAACTAGCGGGCACCGGGGAGCTGTTTTTT.

This chain uses TRBV7-2 with TRBJ2-7; possible D gene TRBD1, 5 bases. Between the trimmed V and J ends, which lost 6 bases and 0 bases, there was a span of 18 bases. CDR3 size: 16 residues. Germline CDR1 and CDR2: SGHTA and FQGNSA. The DNA for the CDR3 is TGTGCCAGCAGGCTAGACAGCCGAGGAGACTCCTACGAGCAGTACTTC. This codes for CASRLDSRGDSYEQYF.

A note on this clone: Other DNA sequences of this sample code for an identical CDR3. V gene TRBV28 combines with J gene TRBJ2-7; the match to TRBD2 covers 7 bases. The CDR3 contains 13 residues. Germline V gene data show CDR1 as MDHEN and CDR2 as SYDVKM. V shed 6 bases and J 2 bases; nucleotides not matched to a gene: 4. Here the CDR3 reads CASSSSGTYEQYF. CDR3 bases: TGTGCCAGCAGCTCGAGCGGGACCTACGAGCAGTACTTC.

The chain couples TRBV18 to TRBJ2-5; D gene uncertain. The CDR3 sequence is 16 residues long. Trimming stripped 3 bases from V and 3 bases from J, with 17 bases between. Germline-derived CDR1 and CDR2 are KGHSH and LQKENI. The CDR3 spells CASSPGRQPREETQYF. CDR3 coding DNA: TGTGCCAGCTCACCGGGTCGGCAGCCCCGGGAAGAGACCCAGTACTTC.

The chain employs TRBV7-9 and TRBJ2-7, with D possibly being TRBD1 (6 bases). The CDR3 is 14 residues long. From germline, CDR1 is SEHNR and CDR2 FQNEAQ (reference sequence). Trimming stripped 3 bases from V and 2 bases from J, with 11 bases between. The chain's CDR3 is CASSFDRLTYEQYF. As DNA, the CDR3 is TGTGCCAGCAGCTTTGACAGGCTTACCTACGAGCAGTACTTC.

This clone was seen more than once but under ten times. The chain couples TRBV5-1 to TRBJ1-4, with a tentative D call TRBD1 (6 bases). The germline CDR1 and CDR2 sequences are SGHRS and YFSETQ. V was trimmed by 4 bases and J by 3 bases, leaving 10 bases between them. The CDR3 loop spans 14 amino acids. The CDR3 is CASSAGDANEKLFF. The CDR3 DNA is TGCGCCAGCAGCGCAGGGGACGCTAATGAAAAACTGTTTTTT.

The rearrangement links TRBV28 to TRBJ2-2; D is ambiguous. Trimming cost V 3 bases and J 0 bases, with 14 bases left between them. CDR1 is MDHEN, CDR2 SYDVKM, per germline. This CDR3 region has 17 residues. The CDR3 coding sequence is TGTGCCAGCAGTTTTTTCATGAGACTTTCGAACACCGGGGAGCTGTTTTTT. This encodes CASSFFMRLSNTGELFF.

The chain employs TRBV19 and TRBJ2-3; 8 bases map to TRBD1. The germline gives CDR1 LNHDA, CDR2 SQIVND (reference sequence). With 3 bases clipped from V and 0 bases from J, the junction kept 11 bases outside the gene matches. CDR3 length: 18 amino acids. CDR3 DNA: TGTGCCAGTAGTATTCACAGGGGGAGCTTAACTAGCACAGATACGCAGTATTTT. Its protein product is CASSIHRGSLTSTDTQYF.

The rearrangement uses TRBV29-1 and TRBJ2-5, with D tentatively TRBD2 (6 bases). CDR1 and CDR2 (germline): SQVTM, ANQGSEA. The CDR3 length is 13 residues. V was pared by 6 bases and J by 2 bases, with 13 bases between. The CDR3 nucleotides read TGCAGCGTGGTACATAGCGGACAAGAGACCCAGTACTTC. This sequence encodes CSVVHSGQETQYF.

V gene TRBV5-1 combines with J gene TRBJ1-1; D not certain. The CDR3 is made up of 13 amino acids. Trimming took 5 bases from V and 0 from J, leaving 8 bases between them. Germline lookup yields CDR1 SGHRS and CDR2 YFSETQ. The DNA of the CDR3 is TGCGCCAGCAGACGGGAGTTGAACACTGAAGCTTTCTTT. Its translation: CASRRELNTEAFF.

The chain has TRBV7-2 and TRBJ2-7; no firm D call. Trimming took off 2 bases at V and 5 bases at J, with 13 bases between the two ends. The CDR3 totals 14 residues. Germline V gene sequence: CDR1 SGHTA, CDR2 FQGNSA. CDR3 DNA sequence: TGTGCCAGCAGCTTATCCAGGCTGAGTAACGAGCAGTACTTC. Encoded protein: CASSLSRLSNEQYF. Based on the CDR3 plus reference TRBV7-2 and TRBJ2-7, the full variable domain is GAGVSQSPSNKVTEKGKDVELRCDPISGHTALYWYRQSLGQGLEFLIYFQGNSAPDKSGLPSDRFSAERTGGSVSTLTIQRTQQEDSAVYLCASSLSRLSNEQYFGPGTRLTVT.

The rearrangement links TRBV6-2 or TRBV6-3 to TRBJ1-1, with D unresolved. The CDR3 sequence is 12 residues long. Trimming removed 5 bases at V and 7 bases at J, with 11 bases between. The germline V gene has CDR1 MNHEY and CDR2 SVGEGT. CDR3 protein: CASSLSLYEAFF. CDR3 DNA sequence: TGTGCCAGCAGTCTGTCTCTCTATGAAGCTTTCTTT.

Only one count was recorded for this clone. The chain couples TRBV10-3 to TRBJ2-7; no reliable D call. Germline V CDR1 and CDR2: ENHRY, SYGVKD. The length of the CDR3 is 12 residues. With 10 bases removed from V and 0 bases from J, the gap between germline ends came to 10 bases. The CDR3 region has the DNA TGTGCCACCACCGAGAACTCCTACGAGCAGTACTTC. This encodes CATTENSYEQYF.